The T cell receptor (beta chain) described here comes from a study of CD8+CD57+ T cells in acquired aplastic anemia. At the level of the study: The mean DNA yield obtained from sorted CD4+ and CD8+ cells came to around 3 ug. Healthy donors yielded roughly 9.8 million CD4+ cell reads on average.

V lost 4 bases and J 2 bases, leaving 12 bases between the germline ends. This CDR3 region has 14 residues. Looked up from germline, CDR1 is DFQATT and CDR2 is SNEGSKA (reference sequence). Genomic DNA served as template for TCR beta VDJ and CDR3 profiling. MiXCR was run by TCRdb on the reads, yielding one entry per CDR3 protein. The table lists about 170,000 distinct CDR3 sequences, about 60% of them singletons, with under 50% in the top ten. Broader study findings: It was found that twenty-nine CD8+ CDR3 sequences were shared between patients and controls. Between the patient and control groups, CD8+ Simpson's diversity did not differ significantly.

On this clonotype itself: Its antigen is still unknown.

The receptor comes from a human donor in good health. This chain links TRBV20-1 with TRBJ2-1; no clear D. The sequencing sample was made of sorted CD4+, CD8+, or CD8+CD57+ T cells (not recorded which) from PBMCs. DNA for the CDR3: TGCAGTGCTATCAAAATAATCACCTACAATGAGCAGTTCTTC. This encodes CSAIKIITYNEQFF.